This T cell receptor (beta chain) was sequenced for a study of blood T cell repertoires in COVID-19. How the authors handled the data: Amplifying reference gene primers gave estimates of nucleated cell counts. Libraries were prepared by immunoSEQ multiplex PCR; TCRdb keeps only in-frame clonotypes and omits some of them. Clone size and V and J calls were adopted from that table, with D and trimming inferred from the DNA. Among some 66,000 clones listed, about 80% were seen once. CDR3 length: 18 amino acids. The V and J ends lost 4 bases and 7 bases, in that order; junction bases with no gene match: 15. Germline loops: CDR1 KGHDR, CDR2 SFDVKD.

This chain uses TRBV24-1 with TRBJ1-5; 10 nucleotides match TRBD1. Sequencing input: peripheral blood. This sequence was found in a man aged 55 to 69 with acute or convalescent COVID-19. The CDR3 DNA reads as TGTGCCACCAGTGACGGGACATACGGGACAGGGGCGCAACAGCCCCAGCATTTT. It codes for CATSDGTYGTGAQQPQHF.